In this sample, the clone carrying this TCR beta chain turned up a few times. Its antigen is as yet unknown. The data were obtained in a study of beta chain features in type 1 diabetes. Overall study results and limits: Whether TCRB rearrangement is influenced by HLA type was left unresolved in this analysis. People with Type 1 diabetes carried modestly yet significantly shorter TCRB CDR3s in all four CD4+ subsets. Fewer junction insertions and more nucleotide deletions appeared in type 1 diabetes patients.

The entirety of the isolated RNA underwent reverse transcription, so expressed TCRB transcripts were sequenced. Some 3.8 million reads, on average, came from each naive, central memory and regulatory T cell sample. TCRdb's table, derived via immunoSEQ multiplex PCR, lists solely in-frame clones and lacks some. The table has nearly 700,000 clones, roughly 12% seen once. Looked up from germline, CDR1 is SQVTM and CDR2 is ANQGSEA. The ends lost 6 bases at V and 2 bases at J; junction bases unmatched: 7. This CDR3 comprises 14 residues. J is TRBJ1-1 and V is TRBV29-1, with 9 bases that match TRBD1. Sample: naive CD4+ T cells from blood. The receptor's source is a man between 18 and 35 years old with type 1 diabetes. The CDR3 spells CSVGEGQGNTEAFF. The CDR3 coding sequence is TGCAGCGTCGGGGAGGGACAGGGTAACACTGAAGCTTTCTTT. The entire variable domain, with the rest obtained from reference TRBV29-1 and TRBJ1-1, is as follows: SAVISQKPSRDICQRGTSLTIQCQVDSQVTMMFWYRQQPGQSLTLIATANQGSEATYESGFVIDKFPISRPNLTFSTLTVSNMSPEDSSIYLCSVGEGQGNTEAFFGQGTRLTVV.